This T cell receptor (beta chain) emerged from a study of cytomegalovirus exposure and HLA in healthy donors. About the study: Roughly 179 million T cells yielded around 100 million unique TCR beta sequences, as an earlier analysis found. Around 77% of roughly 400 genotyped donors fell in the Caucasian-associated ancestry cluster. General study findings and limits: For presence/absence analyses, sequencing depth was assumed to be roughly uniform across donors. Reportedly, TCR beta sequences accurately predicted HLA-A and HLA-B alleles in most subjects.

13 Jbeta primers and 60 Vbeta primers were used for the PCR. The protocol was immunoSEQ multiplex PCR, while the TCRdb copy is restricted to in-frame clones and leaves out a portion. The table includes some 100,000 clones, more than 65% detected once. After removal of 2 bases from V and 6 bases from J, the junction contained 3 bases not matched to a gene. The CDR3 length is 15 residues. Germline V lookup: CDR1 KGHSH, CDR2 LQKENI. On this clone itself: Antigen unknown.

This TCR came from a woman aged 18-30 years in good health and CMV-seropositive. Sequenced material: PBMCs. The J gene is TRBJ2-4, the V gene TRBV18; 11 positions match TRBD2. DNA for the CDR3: TGTGCCAGCTCACCATCTCTAGCGGGAGGAAACATTCAGTACTTC. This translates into CASSPSLAGGNIQYF.